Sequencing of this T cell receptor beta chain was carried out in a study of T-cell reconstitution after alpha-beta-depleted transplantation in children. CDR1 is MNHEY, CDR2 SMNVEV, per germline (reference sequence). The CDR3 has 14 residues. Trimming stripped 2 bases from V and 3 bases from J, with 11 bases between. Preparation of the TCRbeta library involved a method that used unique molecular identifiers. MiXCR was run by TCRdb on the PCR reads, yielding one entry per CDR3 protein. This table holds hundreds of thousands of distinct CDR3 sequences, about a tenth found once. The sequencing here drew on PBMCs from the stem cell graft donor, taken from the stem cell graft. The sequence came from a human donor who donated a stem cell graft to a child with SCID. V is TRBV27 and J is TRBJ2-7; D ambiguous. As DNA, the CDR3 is TGTGCCAGCAGTTTAATATTTGGGATCTACGAGCAGTACTTC. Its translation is CASSLIFGIYEQYF.